A single sample is the source of the 29 T cell receptor beta chains below, sequenced in a study of CD8 T cells in ankylosing spondylitis. Using its own MiXCR run on the 5' RACE reads, TCRdb lists one record per CDR3 protein. This sample has approximately 200,000 distinct CDR3 sequences, with 10% to 15% found just once. Material for sequencing was blood, either unsorted or a sorted T cell fraction (not recorded which). These receptors were taken from a female donor with ankylosing spondylitis or in good health (not recorded which).

The table lists this clonotype with many counts. This chain uses TRBV7-2 with TRBJ1-5, with D possibly matching TRBD1 (5 bases). Germline values: CDR1 SGHTA, CDR2 FQGNSA. V lost 5 bases, J lost 6 bases, and 14 bases lay in between. This CDR3 comprises 14 residues. The CDR3 loop reads CASSAGYRTQPQHF. CDR3 DNA sequence: TGTGCCAGCAGCGCAGGGTATAGGACTCAGCCCCAGCATTTT.

This clonotype turned up a few times. V usage is TRBV20-1 and J usage is TRBJ2-1, with 9 bases matching TRBD2. The germline V gene encodes CDR1 DFQATT and CDR2 SNEGSKA (reference sequence). The CDR3 loop spans 15 amino acids. J gave up 6 bases and V 3 bases, and 9 bases lay outside the gene matches. The CDR3 region has the DNA TGCAGTGCTAGTCCCCGGCGCGGGAGGGCCAATGAGCAGTTCTTC. The encoded protein is CSASPRRGRANEQFF.

This clonotype was observed a handful of times. This chain joins TRBV20-1 and TRBJ1-5, with TRBD1 identical over 7 bases. The germline V gene encodes CDR1 DFQATT and CDR2 SNEGSKA (reference sequence). The CDR3 has 15 amino acids. Trimming removed 2 bases from V and 3 bases from J; junction bases left unmatched: 7. In DNA, the CDR3 is TGCAGTGCTAGATACGAGGGGGCGGACAATCAGCCCCAGCATTTT. This translates into CSARYEGADNQPQHF.

J is TRBJ2-3 and V is TRBV27, with 9 nucleotides matching TRBD2. V was pared by 6 bases and J by 2 bases, with 6 bases of the junction left unmatched. Germline CDR1 and CDR2: MNHEY and SMNVEV (reference sequence). This CDR3 spans 15 amino acids. Here the CDR3 DNA reads TGTGCCAGCAGGAAGGGACTAGCCATCACAGATACGCAGTATTTT. As protein: CASRKGLAITDTQYF.

This clonotype occurred a few times. This chain connects TRBV19 to TRBJ2-2; 7 bases map to TRBD1. The CDR3 length is 15 residues. Germline CDR1 reads LNHDA; CDR2 reads SQIVND (reference sequence). Germline trimming cut 10 bases from V and 3 bases from J; bases unmatched to any gene: 11. The CDR3 is CATSPPGQHTGELFF. The CDR3 bases are TGTGCCACCTCGCCTCCGGGACAGCACACCGGGGAGCTGTTTTTT.

Regarding this clonotype: The junction does not match germline at one end; this may be a read error. V usage is TRBV7-2 and J usage is TRBJ2-1; 9 bases are shared with TRBD2. This CDR3 has 15 residues. CDR1 and CDR2 from the germline V gene are SGHTA and FQGNSA. CDR3 protein: CASSIAGAIYNEQFF. The CDR3 nucleotides are TGTGCCAGCAGCATAGCGGGAGCGATCTACAATGAGCAGTTCTTC.

The V and J genes are TRBV20-1 and TRBJ1-5, with D perhaps TRBD1 (6 bases). V dropped 2 bases and J dropped 9 bases, with 14 bases sitting between them. The CDR3 spans 13 residues. Germline V CDR1 and CDR2: DFQATT, SNEGSKA (reference sequence). The DNA for the CDR3 is TGCAGTGCTAGACCCGGGGGGGCAGGGCCCCAGCATTTT. Protein product: CSARPGGAGPQHF.

This clonotype occurred many times. The chain employs TRBV20-1 and TRBJ2-2; no definite D call. V gave up 1 base and J gave up 0 bases, with 15 bases separating them. Germline V lookup: CDR1 DFQATT, CDR2 SNEGSKA (reference sequence). The CDR3 length is 17 residues. This chain's CDR3 is CSARAPFQASNTGELFF. CDR3 DNA: TGCAGTGCTAGAGCGCCCTTTCAGGCCTCGAACACCGGGGAGCTGTTTTTT.

This clonotype was detected a few times. The gene calls are TRBV7-9 and TRBJ2-1, with 7 bases fitting TRBD2. The germline gives CDR1 SEHNR, CDR2 FQNEAQ (reference sequence). The V segment lost 5 bases and the J segment 0 bases; nucleotides outside the gene matches: 7. The CDR3 length is 16 residues. The CDR3 DNA reads as TGTGCCAGCAGCCAGCTAGCGGTAAGCTCCTACAATGAGCAGTTCTTC. It is translated as CASSQLAVSSYNEQFF.

The rearrangement links TRBV9 to TRBJ2-1; 7 bases are a match to TRBD2. The CDR3 extends over 16 amino acids. Germline V gene sequence: CDR1 SGDLS, CDR2 YYNGEE. The trim removed 0 bases at V and 1 base at J, leaving 4 bases unmatched. The CDR3 reads CASSVDPGGSYNEQFF. The CDR3 DNA is TGTGCCAGCAGCGTAGACCCGGGAGGATCCTACAATGAGCAGTTCTTC.

The rearrangement links TRBV7-9 to TRBJ1-2; 10 bases are a match to TRBD1. Unmatched junction bases numbered 6, after V lost 7 bases and J lost 4 bases. The CDR3 has 14 residues. Per the germline V gene, CDR1 is SEHNR and CDR2 is FQNEAQ (reference sequence). The CDR3 bases are TGTGCCAGCACCCGACAGGGGGCGGCCTATGGCTACACCTTC. Encoded protein: CASTRQGAAYGYTF.

Many counts were recorded for this clonotype. V and J are TRBV11-2 and TRBJ2-1; D uncertain. CDR1 and CDR2 (germline): SGHAT, FQNNGV. The length of the CDR3 is 13 residues. Trimming left V 0 bases short and J 7 bases short, with 7 bases between. In DNA, the CDR3 is TGTGCCAGCAGCTTAGATCGACCGAATGAGCAGTTCTTC. It yields the protein CASSLDRPNEQFF. Full variable domain (rest looked up from reference TRBV11-2 and TRBJ2-1): EAGVAQSPRYKIIEKRQSVAFWCNPISGHATLYWYQQILGQGPKLLIQFQNNGVVDDSQLPKDRFSAERLKGVDSTLKIQPAKLEDSAVYLCASSLDRPNEQFFGPGTRLTVL.

The chain is built from TRBV20-1 and TRBJ2-4, with TRBD2 as a possible D gene (7 bases). The length of the CDR3 is 14 residues. Looked up from germline, CDR1 is DFQATT and CDR2 is SNEGSKA (reference sequence). CDR3 in amino acids: CSPLGSGGENIQYF. CDR3 DNA: TGCAGCCCGCTAGGTTCGGGGGGCGAAAACATTCAGTACTTC.

This clonotype was detected ten times or more. This chain connects TRBV12-3 or TRBV12-4 to TRBJ2-3; TRBD2 is a possible D gene (5 bases). Trimming removed 6 bases at V and 1 base at J, with 17 bases between. The CDR3 extends over 16 amino acids. This CDR3 reads CASSPAAGRGTDTQYF. CDR3 in DNA: TGTGCCAGCAGCCCCGCGGCTGGGAGAGGCACAGATACGCAGTATTTT.

A word on this clonotype: Since a much larger clone is just one base distant, this may be a read error. The genes are TRBV28 and TRBJ1-2; D call uncertain. The CDR3 covers 12 residues. Germline V lookup: CDR1 MDHEN, CDR2 SYDVKM. The CDR3 bases are TGTACCAGCAGTTTGATGGGGTTTGGCTACACCTTC. This gives the protein CTSSLMGFGYTF.

This clonotype showed up many times. The rearrangement links TRBV5-6 to TRBJ1-2; perhaps TRBD1 as D (5 bases). The CDR3 consists of 13 residues. Trimming pared 6 bases from V and 4 bases from J, leaving 13 bases between. Germline CDR1 and CDR2: SGHDT and YYEEEE. This CDR3 is CASTLDSSYGYTF. As DNA, the CDR3 is TGTGCCAGCACCCTTGACAGCTCCTATGGCTACACCTTC.

In its sample, this clonotype was seen a few times. The chain is built from TRBV4-1 and TRBJ2-2; a possible D gene is TRBD2 (6 bases). This CDR3 is 16 amino acids long. Germline assignment: CDR1 MGHRA and CDR2 YSYEKL. V lost 4 bases and J 0 bases, leaving 12 bases between the germline ends. In DNA form, the CDR3 reads TGCGCCAGCAGCCTTCTTGGGACTGCGAACACCGGGGAGCTGTTTTTT. This translates into CASSLLGTANTGELFF.

This clonotype was seen ten or more times. The gene calls are TRBV20-1 and TRBJ1-1, with D maybe TRBD1 (5 bases). V shed 3 bases and J shed 3 bases, with 17 bases lying between them. Germline CDR1 DFQATT, CDR2 SNEGSKA (reference sequence). The CDR3 sequence is 15 residues long. The CDR3 reads CSASLRGPVDTEAFF. DNA for the CDR3: TGCAGTGCTAGTTTGAGGGGACCGGTGGACACTGAAGCTTTCTTT.

This clonotype occurred many times. CDR3 DNA: TGTGCCAGCAGCCCTGGGAGGAAGCCCGATACGCAGTATTTT. Translation: CASSPGRKPDTQYF. This sequence joins TRBV7-9 and TRBJ2-3; possible D gene TRBD2, 6 bases. Deletions cut 5 bases from V and 6 bases from J, with 15 bases between. CDR1 is SEHNR and CDR2 is FQNEAQ in the germline V gene (reference sequence). The CDR3 totals 14 residues.

The chain couples TRBV20-1 to TRBJ2-3, with D perhaps TRBD2 (6 bases). Germline V gives CDR1 DFQATT, CDR2 SNEGSKA (reference sequence). The V gene lost 0 bases and the J gene lost 8 bases, with 15 bases spanning the gap. The CDR3 contains 14 residues. The CDR3 DNA follows: TGCAGTGCTAGAGATCCGAAAAGGGAGGTTACGCAGTATTTT. Translation gives CSARDPKREVTQYF.

This clonotype was observed many times. The V call is TRBV4-2, the J call TRBJ1-2; the match to TRBD1 covers 11 bases. After removal of 1 base from V and 2 bases from J, the junction contained 0 bases not matched to a gene. The CDR3 is made up of 15 amino acids. Germline V gene data show CDR1 as LGHNA and CDR2 as YNFKEQ. CDR3 sequence (DNA): TGTGCCAGCAGCCAAGGGGACAGGGGGAACTATGGCTACACCTTC. It specifies CASSQGDRGNYGYTF.

The chain employs TRBV3-1 and TRBJ1-2; D unclear. Germline V gene sequence: CDR1 LGHDT, CDR2 YNNKEL (reference sequence). This CDR3 has 12 residues. V was shortened by 1 base and J by 5 bases, with 5 bases between the two germline ends. The chain's CDR3 is CASSQADYGYTF. The CDR3 bases are TGTGCCAGCAGCCAAGCAGATTATGGCTACACCTTC.

This clonotype was detected many times. The chain couples TRBV7-2 to TRBJ2-1, with D hard to call. Per germline, CDR1 SGHTA and CDR2 FQGNSA. This CDR3 comprises 13 residues. Trimming pared 1 base from V and 4 bases from J, leaving 5 bases between. Here the CDR3 reads CASSLVAYNEQFF. DNA for the CDR3: TGTGCCAGCAGCTTAGTTGCTTACAATGAGCAGTTCTTC.

This clonotype has ten or more counts. This sequence joins TRBV24-1 and TRBJ2-3; D may match TRBD1 or TRBD2 (5 bases each). V dropped 10 bases and J dropped 2 bases, with 12 bases sitting between them. Germline CDR1 and CDR2: KGHDR and SFDVKD. The CDR3 contains 13 residues. In nucleotides, the CDR3 is TGTGCCACAGGGGACGGAATCACAGATACGCAGTATTTT. Residues: CATGDGITDTQYF.

This clonotype was recorded a few times. V and J are TRBV5-1 and TRBJ2-3, with 7 bases identical to TRBD1. The V gene's germline CDR1 is SGHRS and CDR2 YFSETQ. The CDR3 extends over 13 amino acids. The trim removed 0 bases at V and 14 bases at J, leaving 9 bases unmatched. The DNA of the CDR3 is TGCGCCAGCAGCTTGGCAGGGGGACAGTGGACGTATTTT. Its protein is CASSLAGGQWTYF.

A note on this clonotype: A single base separates this from a much larger clone, so it may be a read error. The rearrangement links TRBV6-2 or TRBV6-3 to TRBJ1-2; D remains unclear. Germline values: CDR1 MNHEY, CDR2 SVGEGT. The CDR3 is 12 residues long. The CDR3 here is CASSWASGGCTF. The CDR3 nucleotides are TGTGCCAGCAGTTGGGCTTCGGGAGGCTGCACCTTC.

The chain employs TRBV20-1 and TRBJ1-1; D is perhaps TRBD1 (5 bases). The CDR3 loop spans 17 amino acids. Germline CDR1 reads DFQATT; CDR2 reads SNEGSKA (reference sequence). V shed 1 base and J shed 1 base, with 19 bases lying between them. CDR3 region: CSARGRGWWQGNTEAFF. In nucleotides, the CDR3 is TGCAGTGCTAGAGGACGAGGGTGGTGGCAGGGGAACACTGAAGCTTTCTTT.

J is TRBJ1-1 and V is TRBV7-2; the D is unclear. CDR3 length: 13 amino acids. Trimming took off 5 bases at V and 7 bases at J, with 14 bases between the two ends. CDR1 and CDR2 (germline): SGHTA, FQGNSA. CDR3 residues: CASSTYVTGEAFF. In DNA form, the CDR3 reads TGTGCCAGCAGCACATACGTTACGGGTGAAGCTTTCTTT.

J is TRBJ2-2 and V is TRBV7-3, with D perhaps matching TRBD2 (6 bases). Between the trimmed V and J ends, which lost 0 bases and 5 bases, there was a span of 7 bases. The germline gives CDR1 SGHTA, CDR2 FQGTGA. There are 14 residues in the CDR3. The CDR3 loop reads CASSLTAGTGELFF. In nucleotides, the CDR3 is TGTGCCAGCAGCTTAACGGCGGGGACCGGGGAGCTGTTTTTT.